The TCR beta chain under discussion was sequenced for a study of cytomegalovirus exposure and HLA in healthy donors. On the study more broadly: Of all 400 or so donors who were genotyped, about 84% belonged to the Caucasian-associated ancestry cluster. Overall study findings and caveats: DRB1 had the most TCR associations and HLA-C the fewest, a later analysis found, with rates varying by HLA locus.

This PCR relied on a set of 60 Vbeta primers and 13 Jbeta primers. Generated by immunoSEQ multiplex PCR, the TCRdb table keeps only in-frame clones and is missing some. The profile covers under 200,000 clones, with about four fifths appearing a single time and 2% to 2.5% taken by the ten largest. The CDR3 covers 15 residues. Germline values: CDR1 SGHTA, CDR2 FQGNSA. V shed 3 bases and J 10 bases; nucleotides not matched to a gene: 12. Points on this clone: Its antigen remains unknown.

The TCR sequence derives from a woman aged 45-65 years in good health and CMV-seronegative. The sequencing sample was made of PBMCs. The gene calls are TRBV7-2 and TRBJ2-1; 7 nucleotides agree with TRBD1. The CDR3 nucleotides read TGTGCCAGCAGCTTGAGACGACAGGGAATAAACGAGCAGTTCTTC. Residues: CASSLRRQGINEQFF.